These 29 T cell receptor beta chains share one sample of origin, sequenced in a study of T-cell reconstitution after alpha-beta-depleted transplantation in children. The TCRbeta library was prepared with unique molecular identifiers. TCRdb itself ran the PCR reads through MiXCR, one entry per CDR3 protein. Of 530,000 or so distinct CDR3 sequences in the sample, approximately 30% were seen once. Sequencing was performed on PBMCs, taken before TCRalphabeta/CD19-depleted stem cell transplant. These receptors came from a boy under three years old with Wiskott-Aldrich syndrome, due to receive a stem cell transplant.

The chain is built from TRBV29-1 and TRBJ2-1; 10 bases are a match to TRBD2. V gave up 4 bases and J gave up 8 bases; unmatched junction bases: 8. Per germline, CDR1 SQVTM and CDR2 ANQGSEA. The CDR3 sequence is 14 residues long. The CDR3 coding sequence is TGCAGCGTTGGCGAGCGGGAGGGCACCGATGAGCAGTTCTTC. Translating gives CSVGEREGTDEQFF.

CDR3 protein: CASSPTGDGTDTQYF. CDR3 nucleotide sequence: TGCGCCAGCAGCCCGACAGGAGATGGCACAGATACGCAGTATTTT. The chain recombines TRBV5-1 with TRBJ2-3, with D perhaps matching TRBD1 (6 bases). Germline CDR1 and CDR2: SGHRS and YFSETQ. This CDR3 has 15 residues. Trimming pared 4 bases from V and 1 base from J, leaving 13 bases between.

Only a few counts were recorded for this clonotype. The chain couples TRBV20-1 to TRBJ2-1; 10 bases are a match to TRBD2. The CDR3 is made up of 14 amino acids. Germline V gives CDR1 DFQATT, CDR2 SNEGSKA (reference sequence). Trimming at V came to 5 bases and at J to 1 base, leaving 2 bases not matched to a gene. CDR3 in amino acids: CSAQLAGSYNEQFF. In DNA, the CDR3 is TGCAGTGCTCAACTAGCGGGATCCTACAATGAGCAGTTCTTC.

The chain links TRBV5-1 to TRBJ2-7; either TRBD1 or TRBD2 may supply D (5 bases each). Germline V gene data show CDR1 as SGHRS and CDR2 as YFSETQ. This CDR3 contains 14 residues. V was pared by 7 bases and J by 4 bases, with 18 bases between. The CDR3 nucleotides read TGCGCCAGCTCCCGGGACCTCAGAACGTACGAGCAGTACTTC. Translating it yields CASSRDLRTYEQYF.

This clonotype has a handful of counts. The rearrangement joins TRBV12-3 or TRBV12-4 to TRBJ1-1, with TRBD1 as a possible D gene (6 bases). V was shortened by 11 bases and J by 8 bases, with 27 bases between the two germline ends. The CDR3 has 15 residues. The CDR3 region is CACTRDTLLVSEAFF. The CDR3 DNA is TGTGCCTGTACCCGGGACACCCTTCTAGTATCCGAAGCTTTCTTT.

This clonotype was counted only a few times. The chain's CDR3 is CASRSAYEQYF. The DNA of the CDR3 is TGCGCCAGCAGGTCCGCTTACGAGCAGTACTTC. The genes are TRBV5-1 and TRBJ2-7; D unresolved. The CDR3 is 11 residues long. Germline CDR1 is SGHRS and CDR2 is YFSETQ. V lost 5 bases to trimming and J lost 4 bases, with 7 bases between them.

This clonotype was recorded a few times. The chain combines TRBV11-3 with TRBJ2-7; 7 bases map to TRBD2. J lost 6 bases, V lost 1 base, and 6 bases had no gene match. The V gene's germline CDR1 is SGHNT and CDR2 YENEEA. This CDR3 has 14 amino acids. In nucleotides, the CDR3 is TGTGCCAGCAGCTTAGCAGGGAGGGCCGGCGAGCAGTACTTC. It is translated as CASSLAGRAGEQYF.

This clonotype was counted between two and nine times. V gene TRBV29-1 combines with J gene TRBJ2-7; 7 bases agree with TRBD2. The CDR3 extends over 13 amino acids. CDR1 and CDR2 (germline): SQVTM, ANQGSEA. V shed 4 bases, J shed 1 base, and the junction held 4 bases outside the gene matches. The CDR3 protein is CSVVSSGSYEQYF. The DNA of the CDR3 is TGCAGCGTTGTGTCTAGCGGATCCTACGAGCAGTACTTC.

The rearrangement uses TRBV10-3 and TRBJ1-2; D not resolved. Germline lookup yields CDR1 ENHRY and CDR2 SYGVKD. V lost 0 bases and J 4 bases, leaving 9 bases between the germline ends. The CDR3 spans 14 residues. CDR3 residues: CAISESNGFYGYTF. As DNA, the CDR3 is TGTGCCATCAGTGAGTCGAACGGGTTCTATGGCTACACCTTC.

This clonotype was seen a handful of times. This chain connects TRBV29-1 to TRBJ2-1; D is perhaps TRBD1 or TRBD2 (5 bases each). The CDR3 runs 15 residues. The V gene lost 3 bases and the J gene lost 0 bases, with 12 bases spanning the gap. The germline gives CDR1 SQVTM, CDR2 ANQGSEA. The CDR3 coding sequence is TGCAGCGTTGATAAGAAGGGACGCTCCTACAATGAGCAGTTCTTC. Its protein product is CSVDKKGRSYNEQFF.

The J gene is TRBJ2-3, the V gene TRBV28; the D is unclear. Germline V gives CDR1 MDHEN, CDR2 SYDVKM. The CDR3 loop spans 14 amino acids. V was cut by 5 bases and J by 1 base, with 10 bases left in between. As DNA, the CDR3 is TGTGCCAGCAGTACTGCGACTGGCACAGATACGCAGTATTTT. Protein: CASSTATGTDTQYF.

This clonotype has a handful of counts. The CDR3 sequence: CASSFGWRPERGSYEQYF. In DNA form, the CDR3 reads TGCGCCAGCAGCTTCGGTTGGCGGCCCGAGAGGGGTTCCTACGAGCAGTACTTC. V is TRBV5-1 and J is TRBJ2-7; tentatively, D is TRBD1 or TRBD2 (5 bases each). Germline V gene data show CDR1 as SGHRS and CDR2 as YFSETQ. The CDR3 spans 18 residues. V shed 2 bases and J shed 1 base, with 22 bases lying between them.

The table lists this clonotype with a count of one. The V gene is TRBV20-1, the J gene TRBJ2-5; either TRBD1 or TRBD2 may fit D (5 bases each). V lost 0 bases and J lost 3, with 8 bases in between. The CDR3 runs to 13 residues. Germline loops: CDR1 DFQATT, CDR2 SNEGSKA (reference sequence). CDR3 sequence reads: CSARDGGKETQYF. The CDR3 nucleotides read TGCAGTGCTAGAGATGGGGGAAAAGAGACCCAGTACTTC.

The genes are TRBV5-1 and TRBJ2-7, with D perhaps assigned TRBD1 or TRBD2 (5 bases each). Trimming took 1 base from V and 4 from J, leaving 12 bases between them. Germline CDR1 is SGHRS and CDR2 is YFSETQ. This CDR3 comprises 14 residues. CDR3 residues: CASSLSGTIYEQYF. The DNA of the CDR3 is TGCGCCAGCAGCTTGTCCGGGACCATTTACGAGCAGTACTTC. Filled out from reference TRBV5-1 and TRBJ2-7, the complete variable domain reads KAGVTQTPRYLIKTRGQQVTLSCSPISGHRSVSWYQQTPGQGLQFLFEYFSETQRNKGNFPGRFSGRQFSNSRSEMNVSTLELGDSALYLCASSLSGTIYEQYFGPGTRLTVT.

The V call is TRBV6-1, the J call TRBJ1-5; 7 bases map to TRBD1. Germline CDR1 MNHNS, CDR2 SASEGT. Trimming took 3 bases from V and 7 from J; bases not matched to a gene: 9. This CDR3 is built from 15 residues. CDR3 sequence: CASSDRQGGVQPQHF. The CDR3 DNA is TGTGCCAGCAGTGATCGACAGGGAGGGGTACAGCCCCAGCATTTT.

CDR3 sequence reads: CASSLTGGSEQYF. The CDR3 DNA is TGCGCCAGCAGCTTGACGGGAGGCAGCGAGCAGTACTTC. The chain employs TRBV5-1 and TRBJ2-7, with 7 bases identical to TRBD2. CDR1 is SGHRS and CDR2 is YFSETQ in the germline V gene. V dropped 1 base and J dropped 6; count of bases not matched to a gene: 4. The CDR3 covers 13 residues.

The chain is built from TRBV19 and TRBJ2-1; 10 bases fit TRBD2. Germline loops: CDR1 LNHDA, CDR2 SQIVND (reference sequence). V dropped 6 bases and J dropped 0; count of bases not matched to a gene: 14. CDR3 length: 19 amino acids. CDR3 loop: CASRSGGLAVRGSYNEQFF. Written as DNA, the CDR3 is TGTGCCAGTAGATCTGGCGGACTAGCGGTACGAGGCTCCTACAATGAGCAGTTCTTC.

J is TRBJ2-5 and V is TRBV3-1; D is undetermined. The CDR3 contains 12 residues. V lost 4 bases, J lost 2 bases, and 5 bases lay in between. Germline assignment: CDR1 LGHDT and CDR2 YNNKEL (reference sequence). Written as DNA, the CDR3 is TGTGCCAGCAGCCCCGATCAAGAGACCCAGTACTTC. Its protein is CASSPDQETQYF.

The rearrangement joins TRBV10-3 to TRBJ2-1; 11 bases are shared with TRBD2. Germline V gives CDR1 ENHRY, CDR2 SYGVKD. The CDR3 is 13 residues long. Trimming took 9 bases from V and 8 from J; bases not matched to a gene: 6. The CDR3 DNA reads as TGTGCCATTACTAGCGGGAGTATCGATGAGCAGTTCTTC. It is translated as CAITSGSIDEQFF.

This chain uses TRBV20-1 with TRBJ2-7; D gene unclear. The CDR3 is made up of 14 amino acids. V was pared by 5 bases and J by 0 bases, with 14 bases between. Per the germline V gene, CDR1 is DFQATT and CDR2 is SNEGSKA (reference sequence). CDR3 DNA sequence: TGCAGTGCTCGAACCGCTGGGGACTCCTACGAGCAGTACTTC. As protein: CSARTAGDSYEQYF.

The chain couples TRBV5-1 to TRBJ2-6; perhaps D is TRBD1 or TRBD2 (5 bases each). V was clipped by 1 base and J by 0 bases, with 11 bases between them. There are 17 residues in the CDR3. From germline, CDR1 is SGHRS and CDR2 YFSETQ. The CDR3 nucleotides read TGCGCCAGCAGCTTGTTGGGACCCAGCTCTGGGGCCAACGTCCTGACTTTC. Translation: CASSLLGPSSGANVLTF.

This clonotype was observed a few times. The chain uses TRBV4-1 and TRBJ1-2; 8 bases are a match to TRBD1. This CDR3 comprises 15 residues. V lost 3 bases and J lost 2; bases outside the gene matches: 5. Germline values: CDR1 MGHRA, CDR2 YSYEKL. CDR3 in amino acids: CASSQADRENYGYTF. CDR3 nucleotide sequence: TGCGCCAGCAGCCAGGCGGACAGGGAGAACTATGGCTACACCTTC.

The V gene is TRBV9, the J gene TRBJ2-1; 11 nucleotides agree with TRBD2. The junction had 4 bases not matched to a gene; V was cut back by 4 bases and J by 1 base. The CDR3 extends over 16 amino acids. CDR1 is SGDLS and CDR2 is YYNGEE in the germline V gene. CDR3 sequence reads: CASSTRLAGSYNEQFF. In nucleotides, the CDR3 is TGTGCCAGCAGCACAAGACTAGCGGGATCCTACAATGAGCAGTTCTTC.

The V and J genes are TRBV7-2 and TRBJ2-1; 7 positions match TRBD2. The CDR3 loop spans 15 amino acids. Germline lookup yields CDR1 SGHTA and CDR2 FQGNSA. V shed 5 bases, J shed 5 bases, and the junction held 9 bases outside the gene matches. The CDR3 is CASSRGSFGDNEQFF. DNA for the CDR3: TGTGCCAGCAGCCGCGGGAGTTTCGGGGACAATGAGCAGTTCTTC.

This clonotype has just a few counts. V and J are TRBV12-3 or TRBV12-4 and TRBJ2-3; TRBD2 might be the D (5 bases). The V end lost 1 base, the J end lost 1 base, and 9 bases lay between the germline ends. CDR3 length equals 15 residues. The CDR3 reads CASSLDVGGTDTQYF. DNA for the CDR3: TGTGCCAGCAGTTTAGACGTCGGGGGCACAGATACGCAGTATTTT.

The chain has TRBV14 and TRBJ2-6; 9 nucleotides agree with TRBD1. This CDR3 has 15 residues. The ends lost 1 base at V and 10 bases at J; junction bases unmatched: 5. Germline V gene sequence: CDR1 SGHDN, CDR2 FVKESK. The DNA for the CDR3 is TGTGCCAGCAGCCAAGTGGCCGGGACAGGGAACGTCCTGACTTTC. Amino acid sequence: CASSQVAGTGNVLTF.

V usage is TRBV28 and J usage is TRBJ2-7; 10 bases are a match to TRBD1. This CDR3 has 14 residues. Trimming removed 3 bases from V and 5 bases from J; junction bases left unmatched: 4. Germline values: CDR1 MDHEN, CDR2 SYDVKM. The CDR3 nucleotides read TGTGCCAGCAGTTTCCTGGGACAGGGGAACGAGCAGTACTTC. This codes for CASSFLGQGNEQYF.

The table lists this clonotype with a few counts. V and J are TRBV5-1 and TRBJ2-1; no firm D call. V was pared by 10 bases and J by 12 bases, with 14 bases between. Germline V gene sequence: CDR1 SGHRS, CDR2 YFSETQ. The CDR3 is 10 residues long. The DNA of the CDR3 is TGCGCCGGAACAGCTCATACGCAGTTCTTC. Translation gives CAGTAHTQFF.

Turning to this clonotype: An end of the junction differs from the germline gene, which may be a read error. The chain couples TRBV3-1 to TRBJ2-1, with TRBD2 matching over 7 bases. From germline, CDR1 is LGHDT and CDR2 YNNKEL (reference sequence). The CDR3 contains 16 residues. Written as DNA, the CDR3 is TGTGCCTGCAGCCCTTGGGCACTAGCGACCTACAATGAGCAGTTCTTC. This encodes CACSPWALATYNEQFF.